This is a list of T cell receptor beta chains from one sample in a study of shared clonotypes between healthy human individuals. Only in-frame clones appear in the TCRdb table, and some are missing; sequencing was by immunoSEQ multiplex PCR. This sample has 1.4 million or so clones, with approximately 98.5% found just once. Sequences were obtained from naive CD4+ T cells sorted from blood. The receptors come from a man aged 25 to 40 in good health. The CDR3 runs from the conserved cysteine through the conserved F or W. Fields, in order: V gene, clone size, J gene, CDR3 protein. Not every row has a clone size; where given, it reads once, few, many or a size class.

TRBV30	NA	TRBJ1-3	CAWERSGNTIYF
TRBV5-1	NA	TRBJ2-5	CASSLAGQGQETQYF
TRBV18	NA	TRBJ2-3	CASSAIDSGTQYF
TRBV27	NA	TRBJ2-7	CASSPVAGGVHEQYF
TRBV25-1	NA	TRBJ2-2	CASSDDRRGSAGELFF
TRBV5-1	NA	TRBJ1-1	CASSTYRGGDTEAFF
TRBV27	NA	TRBJ2-1	CASSPSGRAYNEQFF
TRBV5-1	NA	TRBJ2-1	CASSLAGWQTSSYNEQFF
TRBV19	NA	TRBJ1-4	CASRRAEHNEKLFF
TRBV7-8	NA	TRBJ1-1	CASSLRGRQGTEAFF
TRBV29-1	NA	TRBJ2-1	CSVGGGTGGNEQFF
TRBV28	NA	TRBJ2-5	CASSLDPAFSTPTLIQETQYF
TRBV5-1	NA	TRBJ2-7	CASSPLDRGQNEQYF
TRBV19	NA	TRBJ2-1	CASSPYAQWSEQFF
TRBV7-9	NA	TRBJ2-5	CASSLLQETQYF
TRBV5-6	once	TRBJ2-7	CASSPGTVTYEQYF
TRBV19	NA	TRBJ1-1	CASSIKGALMAEAFF
TRBV5-4	NA	TRBJ2-3	CASSLSGGTDTQYF
TRBV5-1	once	TRBJ2-3	CASSRGVSDTQYF
TRBV6-1	NA	TRBJ2-7	CASGNRYEQYF
TRBV4-3	once	TRBJ2-5	CASSPGLIWRAEETQYF
TRBV29-1	NA	TRBJ2-1	CSVGDLYNEQFF
TRBV15	NA	TRBJ2-7	CATSGRQGIVDEQYF
TRBV30	NA	TRBJ2-2	CAWSQQGVGELFF
TRBV28	NA	TRBJ1-2	CATQQGASGYTF
TRBV29-1	NA	TRBJ1-1	CSATTGRSTEAFF
TRBV29-1	NA	TRBJ2-3	CSVMQAGTDTQYF
TRBV7-2	NA	TRBJ1-2	CASSLASTQGYGYTF
TRBV2	NA	TRBJ2-3	CATTFLAGFTDTQYF
TRBV5-4	once	TRBJ2-1	CASSRGTGETYNEQFF
TRBV18	NA	TRBJ1-5	CASSPGTGHQQPQHF
TRBV6-1	NA	TRBJ2-1	CASSLTGTLNEQFF
TRBV7-6	NA	TRBJ2-1	CASSLGGDHNEQFF
TRBV5-1	NA	TRBJ2-1	CASSPGLAGEDYNEQFF
TRBV9	once	TRBJ1-1	CASSPLTGTGGAEAFF
TRBV5-4	NA	TRBJ2-7	CASSPRVRGPSYEQYF
TRBV4-2	once	TRBJ2-7	CASSHPGTSGFEQYF
TRBV27	once	TRBJ2-5	CASTLLRGGGGGETQYF
TRBV2	few	TRBJ2-7	CASSEQGVQYF
TRBV15	NA	TRBJ1-1	CATNGHPKDEAFF